The 22 T cell receptor beta chains in this list originate from one sample, sequenced in a study of control samples from healthy donors and cancer patients. Data came from immunoSEQ multiplex PCR; TCRdb stores just in-frame clones and leaves some out. The repertoire has around 100,000 clones, roughly 88% of them found once; the top ten carry 13% to 15%. Material for sequencing was blood. The origin of the receptors is a man aged 25 to 40 in good health.

The V call is TRBV4-1, the J call TRBJ1-4; D remains unclear. V lost 2 bases, J lost 8 bases, and 9 bases lay in between. The CDR3 loop spans 13 amino acids. The germline V gene has CDR1 MGHRA and CDR2 YSYEKL. The CDR3: CASSQWRREKLFF. Here the CDR3 DNA reads TGCGCCAGCAGCCAATGGCGTCGGGAAAAACTGTTTTTT.

The J gene is TRBJ2-7, the V gene TRBV28, with 7 bases matching TRBD2. Per the germline V gene, CDR1 is MDHEN and CDR2 is SYDVKM. CDR3 length: 17 residues. Trimming at V came to 1 base and at J to 0 bases, leaving 9 bases not matched to a gene. The CDR3 region is CASSLLPDSGYSYEQYF. CDR3 DNA sequence: TGTGCCAGCAGTTTATTACCCGATAGCGGGTACTCCTACGAGCAGTACTTC.

The chain recombines TRBV11-2 with TRBJ2-1, with 9 positions matching TRBD2. Trimming removed 10 bases from V and 3 bases from J; junction bases left unmatched: 10. The CDR3 is made up of 15 amino acids. The germline CDR1 and CDR2 sequences are SGHAT and FQNNGV. The CDR3 nucleotides read TGTGCCACGGATAGCGGGAGAGTGGGCTACAATGAGCAGTTCTTC. Its translation is CATDSGRVGYNEQFF.

The chain is built from TRBV9 and TRBJ2-1, with D perhaps matching TRBD1 (5 bases). Germline CDR1 and CDR2: SGDLS and YYNGEE. V lost 3 bases and J 9 bases, leaving 22 bases between the germline ends. This CDR3 has 16 amino acids. CDR3 in amino acids: CASSARGQERSGEQFF. CDR3 in DNA: TGTGCCAGCAGCGCAAGGGGCCAGGAACGATCGGGTGAGCAGTTCTTC. Looking up the rest from reference TRBV9 and TRBJ2-1 gives the full variable domain: DSGVTQTPKHLITATGQRVTLRCSPRSGDLSVYWYQQSLDQGLQFLIQYYNGEERAKGNILERFSAQQFPDLHSELNLSSLELGDSALYFCASSARGQERSGEQFFGPGTRLTVL.

The chain combines TRBV6-5 with TRBJ1-1, with D uncertain. The germline gives CDR1 MNHEY, CDR2 SVGAGI. V shed 11 bases and J shed 2 bases, with 18 bases lying between them. The CDR3 totals 14 residues. The DNA of the CDR3 is TGTGCCGGAGCTTCATACCCTGGCAACACTGAAGCTTTCTTT. Protein: CAGASYPGNTEAFF.

The chain couples TRBV5-6 to TRBJ2-7; D may correspond to TRBD1 or TRBD2 (6 bases each). Trimming left V 0 bases short and J 0 bases short, with 7 bases between. Germline loops: CDR1 SGHDT, CDR2 YYEEEE. CDR3 size: 14 residues. CDR3 DNA sequence: TGTGCCAGCAGCTTGGGGGGGGCCTCCTACGAGCAGTACTTC. Translating it yields CASSLGGASYEQYF.

The chain uses TRBV27 and TRBJ2-3; 13 bases line up with TRBD2. Trimming removed 5 bases from V and 1 base from J; junction bases left unmatched: 6. The CDR3 is made up of 17 amino acids. Germline V gives CDR1 MNHEY, CDR2 SMNVEV (reference sequence). The CDR3 spells CASSPYGLAGGTDTQYF. The CDR3 coding sequence is TGTGCCAGCAGTCCCTACGGACTAGCGGGAGGCACAGATACGCAGTATTTT.

The J gene is TRBJ2-3, the V gene TRBV7-3; a possible D gene is TRBD1 (6 bases). The CDR3 length is 18 residues. With 2 bases removed from V and 0 bases from J, the gap between germline ends came to 18 bases. Germline V gene lookup returns CDR1 SGHTA and CDR2 FQGTGA. This CDR3 reads CASSLVRPQGISTDTQYF. CDR3 DNA: TGTGCCAGCAGCTTAGTCAGGCCGCAGGGGATTAGCACAGATACGCAGTATTTT.

In DNA form, the CDR3 reads TGTGCCAGCAGCATAACCCAAGCCCCCTACGAGCAGTACTTC. Translation: CASSITQAPYEQYF. The chain is built from TRBV7-9 and TRBJ2-7; no reliable D call. V was pared by 5 bases and J by 2 bases, with 13 bases between. The CDR3 contains 14 residues. Germline CDR1 SEHNR, CDR2 FQNEAQ (reference sequence).

The chain couples TRBV19 to TRBJ1-3, with 9 bases lining up with TRBD1. Germline loops: CDR1 LNHDA, CDR2 SQIVND (reference sequence). The length of the CDR3 is 16 residues. J gave up 0 bases and V 5 bases, and 5 bases lay outside the gene matches. In DNA form, the CDR3 reads TGTGCCAGTAGTGAGGACAGGGGTTACTCTGGAAACACCATATATTTT. As protein: CASSEDRGYSGNTIYF.

This clone has a single count. The CDR3 DNA reads as TGTGCCAGCAGCCCGCCGGGACCAGGGACAGATACGCAGTATTTT. Amino acids: CASSPPGPGTDTQYF. V and J are TRBV5-4 and TRBJ2-3; D possibly uses TRBD1 or TRBD2 (5 bases each). The CDR3 loop spans 15 amino acids. The germline V gene has CDR1 SGHNT and CDR2 YYREEE (reference sequence). Trimming removed 4 bases from V and 3 bases from J, with 15 bases in between.

The chain combines TRBV2 with TRBJ2-1, with unresolved D. The CDR3 runs 17 residues. V was shortened by 7 bases and J by 0 bases, with 19 bases between the two germline ends. From germline, CDR1 is SNHLY and CDR2 FYNNEI. The CDR3 DNA sequence: TGTGCCAGCATGGAAATGGAGCTTAGGAGCTCCTACAATGAGCAGTTCTTC. Translating gives CASMEMELRSSYNEQFF.

The chain couples TRBV3-1 (or the pseudogene TRBV3-2) to TRBJ1-1; no clear D. Trimming took off 1 base at V and 4 bases at J, with 7 bases between the two ends. The CDR3 runs to 13 residues. The germline V gene encodes CDR1 LGHDT and CDR2 YNNKEL (reference sequence). CDR3 sequence reads: CASSQGEGTEAFF. The DNA of the CDR3 is TGTGCCAGCAGCCAAGGGGAAGGCACTGAAGCTTTCTTT.

This chain joins TRBV9 and TRBJ1-6; TRBD1 is a possible D gene (6 bases). The germline gives CDR1 SGDLS, CDR2 YYNGEE. V was cut by 0 bases and J by 11 bases, with 12 bases left in between. The CDR3 is 14 amino acids. CDR3 sequence reads: CASSVEGVGAPLHF. The CDR3 DNA is TGTGCCAGCAGCGTAGAGGGGGTCGGGGCACCCCTCCACTTT.

This chain uses TRBV5-6 with TRBJ2-1; 8 nucleotides align to TRBD2. This CDR3 is built from 15 residues. J was trimmed by 4 bases and V by 4 bases; bases with no gene match: 7. From germline, CDR1 is SGHDT and CDR2 YYEEEE. The CDR3 DNA sequence: TGTGCCAGCAGCCCCAGCGGGAGATGGTACAATGAGCAGTTCTTC. It encodes CASSPSGRWYNEQFF.

The CDR3 nucleotides read TGTGCCATCAGCTTGGACCTTAATAATTCACCCCTCCACTTT. This encodes CAISLDLNNSPLHF. V and J are TRBV10-3 and TRBJ1-6; the D is unclear. Germline V gene lookup returns CDR1 ENHRY and CDR2 SYGVKD. V was clipped by 6 bases and J by 5 bases, with 11 bases between them. The CDR3 contains 14 residues.

V and J are TRBV25-1 and TRBJ2-3, with TRBD1 as a possible D gene (5 bases). The germline V and J ends were trimmed by 8 bases and 0 bases, with 18 bases remaining between them. Germline values: CDR1 MGHDK, CDR2 SYGVNS. The CDR3 has 16 amino acids. The CDR3 reads CASSLLTGASTDTQYF. The CDR3 nucleotides are TGTGCCAGCTCCCTCTTAACAGGAGCTAGCACAGATACGCAGTATTTT. The full variable domain, completed using reference TRBV25-1 and TRBJ2-3, is EADIYQTPRYLVIGTGKKITLECSQTMGHDKMYWYQQDPGMELHLIHYSYGVNSTEKGDLSSESTVSRIRTEHFPLTLESARPSHTSQYLCASSLLTGASTDTQYFGPGTRLTVL.

The gene calls are TRBV6-5 and TRBJ1-5, with 9 bases identical to TRBD1. The V gene's germline CDR1 is MNHEY and CDR2 SVGAGI. The length of the CDR3 is 14 residues. The trim removed 6 bases at V and 4 bases at J, leaving 4 bases unmatched. The CDR3, as DNA: TGTGCCAGCAGACCCGGGACAGGGAATCAGCCCCAGCATTTT. This gives the protein CASRPGTGNQPQHF.

This chain connects TRBV28 to TRBJ2-1; TRBD2 agrees at 7 bases. Per the germline V gene, CDR1 is MDHEN and CDR2 is SYDVKM. The CDR3 is 15 residues long. Germline trimming cut 5 bases from V and 7 bases from J; bases unmatched to any gene: 11. The CDR3: CASSPPPGGLNEQFF. Here the CDR3 DNA reads TGTGCCAGCAGTCCACCTCCGGGAGGCCTTAATGAGCAGTTCTTC.

J is TRBJ2-6 and V is TRBV27; a possible D gene is TRBD2 (5 bases). The CDR3 is 16 amino acids. Trimming shortened V by 5 bases and J by 2 bases, and 13 bases separated the two germline ends. The germline CDR1 and CDR2 sequences are MNHEY and SMNVEV (reference sequence). CDR3 amino acids: CASSPRRGAGANVLTF. The CDR3 nucleotides read TGTGCCAGCAGTCCGAGACGGGGAGCTGGGGCCAACGTCCTGACTTTC.

The rearrangement links TRBV28 to TRBJ2-7; TRBD2 matches 8 bases. The V and J ends lost 2 bases and 0 bases, in that order; junction bases with no gene match: 6. CDR1 and CDR2 from the germline V gene are MDHEN and SYDVKM. The CDR3 extends over 16 amino acids. The CDR3 DNA reads as TGTGCCAGCAGTTTACCCGGGACTAGTGGCTCCTACGAGCAGTACTTC. Translating gives CASSLPGTSGSYEQYF.

This clone has a single count. The chain couples TRBV3-1 (or the pseudogene TRBV3-2) to TRBJ1-1; D is uncertain. The CDR3 has 13 amino acids. CDR1 is LGHDT and CDR2 is YNNKEL in the germline V gene (reference sequence). Deletions cut 5 bases from V and 1 base from J, with 8 bases between. The CDR3 nucleotides are TGTGCCAGCAGCGTGCAGCAGAACACTGAAGCTTTCTTT. Protein sequence: CASSVQQNTEAFF.